Listed below are T cell receptor beta chains from one sample, sequenced in a study of cytomegalovirus exposure and HLA in healthy donors. Sequenced by immunoSEQ multiplex PCR; TCRdb stores in-frame clones only, minus some. Of 150,000 or so clones listed, more than 60% are singletons. Sequenced: PBMCs. These receptors all stem from a man aged 25 to 40 in good health and CMV-seropositive. Each CDR3 is given with its conserved first and last residue. The D gene is left open where the match is weak. The size of a clone is reported for some rows only, either as once, few or many, or as a class for expanded clones.

j_gene | d_gene | abundance | v_gene | CDR3aa | CDR3nt
TRBJ2-7 | TRBD2 | . | TRBV4-2 | CASSQDRRREGRGEQYF | TGTGCCAGCAGCCAAGATAGGAGGCGGGAGGGCCGCGGTGAGCAGTACTTC
TRBJ2-5 | TRBD2 | . | TRBV27 | CASSFYPFGGGSGETQYF | TGTGCCAGCAGTTTCTATCCCTTTGGGGGGGGGTCGGGGGAGACCCAGTACTTC
TRBJ2-2 | . | . | TRBV4-2 | CASSLRGGEGSGELFF | TGTGCCAGCAGCCTAAGAGGGGGAGAGGGGTCCGGGGAGCTGTTTTTT
TRBJ1-5 | . | . | TRBV4-1 | CASSQDRQASTGNQPQHF | TGCGCCAGCAGCCAAGATAGGCAGGCCTCTACTGGCAATCAGCCCCAGCATTTT
TRBJ2-5 | TRBD2 | few | TRBV10-1 | CASSESSGETQYF | TGCGCCAGCAGTGAATCTAGCGGAGAGACCCAGTACTTC
TRBJ2-7 | TRBD2 | . | TRBV7-9 | CASSPRDSGRAIYEQYF | TGTGCCAGCAGCCCCCGGGATAGCGGGAGGGCCATATACGAGCAGTACTTC
TRBJ2-7 | TRBD1 | . | TRBV19 | CASSRDRGYEQYF | TGTGCCAGTAGTCGGGACAGGGGTTACGAGCAGTACTTC
TRBJ2-2 | TRBD2 | once | TRBV29-1 | CSVEDPAGANTGELFF | TGCAGCGTTGAAGATCCAGCGGGGGCGAACACCGGGGAGCTGTTTTTT
TRBJ1-2 | TRBD1 | . | TRBV5-4 | CASSDGQGAYGYTF | TGTGCCAGCAGTGATGGACAGGGGGCTTATGGCTACACCTTC
TRBJ2-3 | . | . | TRBV5-4 | CASSLRGLLGTDTQYF | TGTGCCAGCAGCTTACGGGGACTCCTTGGCACAGATACGCAGTATTTT
TRBJ2-7 | TRBD1 | . | TRBV4-1 | CASSYTGTGRYEQYF | TGCGCCAGCAGCTATACCGGGACAGGGCGGTACGAGCAGTACTTC
TRBJ2-1 | TRBD2 | few | TRBV5-1 | CASSLIPSGAYNEQFF | TGCGCCAGCAGCTTGATACCTAGCGGGGCCTACAATGAGCAGTTCTTC
TRBJ1-4 | . | few | TRBV4-1 | CASSLRHGGREKLFF | TGCGCCAGCAGCCTGCGTCACGGGGGTCGAGAAAAACTGTTTTTT
TRBJ1-2 | TRBD1 | . | TRBV28 | CASSFDREYSYTF | TGTGCCAGCAGTTTCGACAGGGAATATTCCTACACCTTC
TRBJ1-5 | TRBD1 | . | TRBV2 | CARGTGGAQPQHF | TGTGCCAGGGGTACAGGGGGAGCCCAGCCCCAGCATTTT
TRBJ1-2 | TRBD1 | . | TRBV10-2 | CASTTRTGYVEGYTF | TGCGCCAGCACTACCCGGACAGGCTATGTTGAAGGCTACACCTTC
TRBJ2-1 | TRBD2 | . | TRBV13 | CASSIRLAETYNEQFF | TGTGCCAGCAGCATAAGACTAGCGGAAACCTACAATGAGCAGTTCTTC
TRBJ2-3 | . | . | TRBV29-1 | CSVEESLAGETDTQYF | TGCAGCGTTGAAGAAAGTTTAGCCGGAGAAACAGATACGCAGTATTTT
TRBJ2-1 | TRBD1 | . | TRBV27 | CASSWGRTGYNEQFF | TGTGCCAGCAGTTGGGGAAGGACAGGGTACAATGAGCAGTTCTTC
TRBJ2-1 | TRBD1 | . | TRBV6-1 | CASSRDSEQFF | TGTGCCAGCAGCCGGGACAGTGAGCAGTTCTTC
TRBJ1-5 | . | . | TRBV21-1 | CASSSGRGLFNSQPQHF | TGTGCCAGCAGTTCCGGCAGAGGACTATTCAACAGTCAGCCCCAGCATTTT
TRBJ2-7 | TRBD2 | . | TRBV4-1 | CASSLQGLAGGPGYEQYF | TGCGCCAGCAGCCTCCAAGGACTAGCGGGAGGGCCGGGCTACGAGCAGTACTTC
TRBJ1-1 | . | . | TRBV18 | CASWAGQGADTEAFF | TGTGCCAGCTGGGCAGGGCAGGGTGCAGACACTGAAGCTTTCTTT
TRBJ1-4 | . | . | TRBV11-2 | CASSLDGSGSGLFF | TGTGCCAGCAGCTTAGATGGGTCGGGGTCTGGACTGTTTTTT
TRBJ2-1 | TRBD2 | few | TRBV30 | CAWRGAGTSGVGEQFF | TGTGCCTGGAGGGGAGCGGGGACTAGCGGGGTGGGGGAGCAGTTCTTC
TRBJ1-2 | . | . | TRBV27 | CASSWGPGTYGYTF | TGTGCCAGCAGTTGGGGGCCGGGAACCTATGGCTACACCTTC